This entry describes one T cell receptor beta chain. Its specificity is not known. Every isolated RNA sample was fully reverse transcribed, so sequencing captured expressed TCRB transcripts. Profiling relied on immunoSEQ multiplex PCR, and the TCRdb table lists in-frame clones only, not all of them. The table has 130,000 to 150,000 clones, about 51% seen once. The record originates from a study of beta chain features in type 1 diabetes. Study-wide results and caveats: In every one of the four CD4+ subsets, TCRB CDR3s were moderately but significantly shorter in Type 1 diabetes patients. The naive, central memory and Treg TCRB repertoires of patients appeared to be more similar to one another than those of healthy donors.

The sample comprised Tregs from blood. This clonotype originated in a man younger than 30 in good health.

The CDR3 loop is CASSLVGAGNYGYTF. In DNA, the CDR3 is TGTGCCAGCAGCTTGGTAGGGGCAGGGAACTATGGCTACACCTTC. The chain joins TRBV5-6 to TRBJ1-2; D is possibly TRBD1 (5 bases). Germline values: CDR1 SGHDT, CDR2 YYEEEE. Trimming pared 0 bases from V and 2 bases from J, leaving 11 bases between. CDR3 size: 15 residues.